This T cell receptor beta chain is drawn from a study of T cell repertoires in cytomegalovirus infection. V gave up 0 bases and J gave up 2 bases; unmatched junction bases: 8. The CDR3 consists of 17 residues. Germline CDR1 LGHNA, CDR2 YSLEER. Each CDR3 protein is one row after TCRdb ran MiXCR on the reads. The profile shows roughly 46,000 distinct CDR3 sequences, roughly 19% of them singletons. Concerning this clonotype itself: Its cognate antigen is unknown.

This TCR was recovered from a human donor in good health (CMV status not recorded). Some clones in this sample may be carry-over from other donors' samples. V is TRBV4-3 and J is TRBJ2-7; 9 positions match TRBD1. The sample was CD8+ T cells from cultured PBMCs, taken from culture after CMV antigen stimulation. CDR3 DNA sequence: TGCGCCAGCAGCCAAGATCTTGACAGGGGGATTACCTACGAGCAGTACTTC. Translated, it gives CASSQDLDRGITYEQYF.